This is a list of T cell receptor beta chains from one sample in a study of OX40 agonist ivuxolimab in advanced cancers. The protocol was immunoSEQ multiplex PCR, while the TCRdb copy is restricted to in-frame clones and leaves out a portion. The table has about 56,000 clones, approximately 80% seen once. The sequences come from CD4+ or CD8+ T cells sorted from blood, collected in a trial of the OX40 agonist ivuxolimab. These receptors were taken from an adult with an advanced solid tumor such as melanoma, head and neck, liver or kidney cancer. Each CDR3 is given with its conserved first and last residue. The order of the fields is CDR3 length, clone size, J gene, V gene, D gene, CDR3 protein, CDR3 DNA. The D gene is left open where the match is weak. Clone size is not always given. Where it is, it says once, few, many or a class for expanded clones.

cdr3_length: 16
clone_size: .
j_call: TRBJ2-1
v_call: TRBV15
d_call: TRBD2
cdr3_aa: CATSRAPLAPYNEQFF
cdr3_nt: TGTGCCACCAGCAGGGCCCCACTAGCGCCCTACAATGAGCAGTTCTTC

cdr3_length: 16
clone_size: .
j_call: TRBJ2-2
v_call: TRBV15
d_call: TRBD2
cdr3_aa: CATSSRGGGYTGELFF
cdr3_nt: TGTGCCACCAGCAGTCGGGGCGGGGGATACACCGGGGAGCTGTTTTTT

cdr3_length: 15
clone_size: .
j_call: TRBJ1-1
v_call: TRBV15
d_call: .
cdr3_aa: CATSIRDFGGTEAFF
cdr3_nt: TGTGCCACCAGCATACGGGACTTCGGAGGCACTGAAGCTTTCTTT

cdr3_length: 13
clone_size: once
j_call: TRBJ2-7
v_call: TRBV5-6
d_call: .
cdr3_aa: CASSFRGGYEQYF
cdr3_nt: TGTGCCAGCAGCTTTAGGGGAGGATACGAGCAGTACTTC

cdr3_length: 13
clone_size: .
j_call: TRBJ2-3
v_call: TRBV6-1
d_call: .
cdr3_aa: CASSRNRADTQYF
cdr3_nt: TGTGCCAGCAGTCGGAACAGGGCAGATACGCAGTATTTT

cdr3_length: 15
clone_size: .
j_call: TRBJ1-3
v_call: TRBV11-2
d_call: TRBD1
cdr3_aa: CASSPRTGSGNTIYF
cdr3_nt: TGTGCCAGCAGCCCCCGGACAGGGAGTGGAAACACCATATATTTT

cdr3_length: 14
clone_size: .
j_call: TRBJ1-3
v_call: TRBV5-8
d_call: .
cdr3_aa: CASSSQAPGNTIYF
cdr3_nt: TGTGCCAGCAGCTCACAGGCTCCTGGAAACACCATATATTTT

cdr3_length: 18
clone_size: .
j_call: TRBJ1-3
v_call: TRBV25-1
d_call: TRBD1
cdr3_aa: CASRGQGARTNSGNTIYF
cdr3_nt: TGTGCCAGCCGGGGACAGGGGGCACGGACCAACTCTGGAAACACCATATATTTT

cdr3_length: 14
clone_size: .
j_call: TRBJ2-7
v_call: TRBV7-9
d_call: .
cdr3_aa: CASSLGGRSYEQYF
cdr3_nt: TGTGCCAGCAGCTTAGGCGGCCGAAGCTACGAGCAGTACTTC

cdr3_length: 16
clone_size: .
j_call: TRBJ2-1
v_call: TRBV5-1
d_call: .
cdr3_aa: CASSERSGSSYNEQFF
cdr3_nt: TGCGCCAGCAGCGAACGATCGGGGAGCTCCTACAATGAGCAGTTCTTC

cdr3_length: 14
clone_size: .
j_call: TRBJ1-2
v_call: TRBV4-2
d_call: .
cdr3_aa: CASSPGQTLYGYTF
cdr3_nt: TGTGCCAGCAGCCCAGGACAGACGCTCTATGGCTACACCTTC

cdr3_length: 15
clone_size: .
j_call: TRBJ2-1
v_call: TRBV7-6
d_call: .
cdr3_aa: CASSTGLSIYNEQFF
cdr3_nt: TGTGCCAGCAGCACGGGACTCTCGATCTACAATGAGCAGTTCTTC

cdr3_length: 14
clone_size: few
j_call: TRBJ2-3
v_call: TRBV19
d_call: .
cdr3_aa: CASQTQPSTDTQYF
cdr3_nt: TGTGCCAGCCAAACTCAACCTAGCACAGATACGCAGTATTTT

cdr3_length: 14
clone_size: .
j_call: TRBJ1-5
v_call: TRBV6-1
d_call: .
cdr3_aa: CASSNQGSTQPQHF
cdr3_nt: TGTGCCAGCAGTAACCAGGGGAGTACCCAGCCCCAGCATTTT

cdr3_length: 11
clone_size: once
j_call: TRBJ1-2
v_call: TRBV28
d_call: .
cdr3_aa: CASTLGYGYTF
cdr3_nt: TGTGCCAGCACCTTGGGTTATGGCTACACCTTC

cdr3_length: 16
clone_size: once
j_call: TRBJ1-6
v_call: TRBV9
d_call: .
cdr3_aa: CASSVGRPGDNSPLHF
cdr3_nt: TGTGCCAGCAGCGTGGGAAGGCCAGGGGATAATTCACCCCTCCACTTT

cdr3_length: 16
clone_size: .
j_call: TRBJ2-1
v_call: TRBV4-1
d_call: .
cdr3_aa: CASSQDFKRVGNEQFF
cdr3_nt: TGCGCCAGCAGCCAAGATTTTAAGAGGGTGGGGAATGAGCAGTTCTTC

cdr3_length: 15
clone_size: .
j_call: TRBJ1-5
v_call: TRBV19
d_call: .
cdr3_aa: CASSIMRTSNQPQHF
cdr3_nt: TGTGCCAGTAGTATAATGAGAACTAGCAATCAGCCCCAGCATTTT

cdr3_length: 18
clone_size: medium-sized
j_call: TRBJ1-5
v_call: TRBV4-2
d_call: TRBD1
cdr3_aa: CASSQDREGAGRGQPQHF
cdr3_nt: TGTGCCAGCAGCCAAGACCGCGAGGGGGCAGGCAGAGGGCAGCCCCAGCATTTT

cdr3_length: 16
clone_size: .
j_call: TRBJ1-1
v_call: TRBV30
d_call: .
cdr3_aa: CAWSGTSGRMNTEAFF
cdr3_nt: TGTGCCTGGAGTGGAACTTCGGGACGGATGAACACTGAAGCTTTCTTT

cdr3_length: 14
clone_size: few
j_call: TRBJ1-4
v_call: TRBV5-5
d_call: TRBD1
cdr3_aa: CASSLQGTNEKLFF
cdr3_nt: TGTGCCAGCAGCTTACAGGGGACTAATGAAAAACTGTTTTTT

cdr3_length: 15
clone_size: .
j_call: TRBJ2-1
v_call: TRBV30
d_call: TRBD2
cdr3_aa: CAWSVPLAGYNEQFF
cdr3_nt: TGTGCCTGGAGTGTACCGCTAGCGGGGTACAATGAGCAGTTCTTC

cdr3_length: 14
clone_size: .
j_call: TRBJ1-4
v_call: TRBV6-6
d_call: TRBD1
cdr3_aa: CASTVTGDPEKLFF
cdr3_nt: TGTGCCAGCACCGTAACAGGGGATCCTGAAAAACTGTTTTTT

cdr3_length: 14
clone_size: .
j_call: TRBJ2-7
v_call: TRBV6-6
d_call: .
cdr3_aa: CASSWLGPSYEQYF
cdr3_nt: TGTGCCAGCAGTTGGCTGGGACCCTCCTACGAGCAGTACTTC

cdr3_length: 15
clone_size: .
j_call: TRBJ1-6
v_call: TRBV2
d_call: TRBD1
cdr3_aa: CASSGLNRGNSPLHF
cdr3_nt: TGTGCCAGCAGTGGTCTAAACAGGGGCAATTCACCCCTCCACTTT

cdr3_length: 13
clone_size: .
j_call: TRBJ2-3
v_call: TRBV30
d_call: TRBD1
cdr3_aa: CAGRQGHTDTQYF
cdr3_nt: TGTGCCGGTCGACAGGGACACACAGATACGCAGTATTTT

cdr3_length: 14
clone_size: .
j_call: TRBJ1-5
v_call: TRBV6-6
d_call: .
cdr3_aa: CASRDDTSNQPQHF
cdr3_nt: TGTGCCAGCAGGGATGACACCTCCAATCAGCCCCAGCATTTT